These 10 T cell receptor beta chains share one sample of origin, sequenced in a study of T cell responses to AZD1222 COVID-19 vaccine. The protocol was immunoSEQ multiplex PCR, while the TCRdb copy is restricted to in-frame clones and leaves out a portion. Of 130,000 or so clones listed, under 95% are singletons. The sample here was peripheral blood, taken 28 days after the second dose of the MenACWY control vaccine. The receptors stem from an adult who received the MenACWY meningococcal vaccine as a control.

This chain links TRBV6-1 with TRBJ1-5; D is unresolved. Trimming took off 3 bases at V and 6 bases at J, with 12 bases between the two ends. CDR3 length: 14 amino acids. Germline CDR1 reads MNHNS; CDR2 reads SASEGT. For the CDR3, the DNA is TGTGCCAGCAGTGAGAAATCGGGGTTTCAGCCCCAGCATTTT. This translates into CASSEKSGFQPQHF.

V and J are TRBV5-1 and TRBJ2-5, with 11 bases matching TRBD2. V shed 2 bases and J 3 bases; nucleotides not matched to a gene: 3. Germline CDR1 and CDR2: SGHRS and YFSETQ. The CDR3 has 15 residues. This chain's CDR3 is CASSFRLAGKETQYF. The CDR3 region has the DNA TGCGCCAGCAGCTTCCGACTAGCGGGGAAAGAGACCCAGTACTTC.

The chain links TRBV7-2 to TRBJ2-1, with no clear D. Trimming stripped 4 bases from V and 9 bases from J, with 19 bases between. Germline CDR1 SGHTA, CDR2 FQGNSA. The CDR3 runs 15 residues. CDR3 nucleotides: TGTGCCAGCAGCTCGTCCCTTGATATGGGTACTGAGCAGTTCTTC. Translated, it gives CASSSSLDMGTEQFF.

The CDR3 protein is CASSGREEGGYTF. CDR3 DNA sequence: TGTGCCAGCAGTGGCAGGGAGGAGGGTGGCTACACCTTC. This sequence joins TRBV2 and TRBJ1-2; a possible D gene is TRBD1 (5 bases). CDR3 size: 13 residues. Germline V CDR1 and CDR2: SNHLY, FYNNEI. With 4 bases removed from V and 7 bases from J, the gap between germline ends came to 13 bases.

This chain links TRBV3-1 (or the pseudogene TRBV3-2) with TRBJ1-2; no definite D call. This CDR3 region has 12 residues. Trimming removed 0 bases at V and 4 bases at J, with 3 bases between. The germline CDR1 and CDR2 sequences are LGHDT and YNNKEL (reference sequence). CDR3 sequence (DNA): TGTGCCAGCAGCCAAGACCCCTATGGCTACACCTTC. This codes for CASSQDPYGYTF.

The V gene is TRBV29-1, the J gene TRBJ2-1, with 10 bases fitting TRBD2. V dropped 6 bases and J dropped 3; count of bases not matched to a gene: 11. This CDR3 is 16 amino acids long. Germline loops: CDR1 SQVTM, CDR2 ANQGSEA. The CDR3 region is CSVEGLAGENYNEQFF. CDR3 coding DNA: TGCAGCGTCGAGGGTCTAGCGGGAGAGAACTACAATGAGCAGTTCTTC.

The rearrangement links TRBV19 to TRBJ1-6, with a weak D call TRBD1 (6 bases). Germline CDR1 LNHDA, CDR2 SQIVND (reference sequence). V was shortened by 4 bases and J by 8 bases, with 9 bases between the two germline ends. CDR3 length: 13 residues. As DNA, the CDR3 is TGTGCCAGTAGTAGGGACACCGATTCACCCCTCCACTTT. Its translation is CASSRDTDSPLHF.

This chain joins TRBV28 and TRBJ1-3; the match to TRBD1 covers 8 bases. The CDR3 is made up of 17 amino acids. Per the germline V gene, CDR1 is MDHEN and CDR2 is SYDVKM. With 3 bases clipped from V and 2 bases from J, the junction kept 9 bases outside the gene matches. CDR3 sequence reads: CASSLVGGQDPGNTIYF. CDR3 DNA sequence: TGTGCCAGCAGTTTGGTGGGGGGACAGGATCCTGGAAACACCATATATTTT.

This chain uses TRBV6-5 with TRBJ2-5; D is unclear. This CDR3 has 13 residues. The ends were cut back, 5 bases at V and 5 bases at J, with 12 bases in the middle. Germline CDR1 MNHEY, CDR2 SVGAGI. The CDR3 nucleotides read TGTGCCAGCAGTCCCCCGTCCGGGGAGACCCAGTACTTC. Encoded protein: CASSPPSGETQYF.

This rearrangement joins TRBV24-1 to TRBJ1-1; 7 positions match TRBD1. V was pared by 3 bases and J by 1 base, with 4 bases of the junction left unmatched. This CDR3 spans 15 amino acids. Germline V gene data show CDR1 as KGHDR and CDR2 as SFDVKD. CDR3 loop: CATSDQRTGNTEAFF. CDR3 in DNA: TGTGCCACCAGTGATCAAAGGACAGGGAACACTGAAGCTTTCTTT.